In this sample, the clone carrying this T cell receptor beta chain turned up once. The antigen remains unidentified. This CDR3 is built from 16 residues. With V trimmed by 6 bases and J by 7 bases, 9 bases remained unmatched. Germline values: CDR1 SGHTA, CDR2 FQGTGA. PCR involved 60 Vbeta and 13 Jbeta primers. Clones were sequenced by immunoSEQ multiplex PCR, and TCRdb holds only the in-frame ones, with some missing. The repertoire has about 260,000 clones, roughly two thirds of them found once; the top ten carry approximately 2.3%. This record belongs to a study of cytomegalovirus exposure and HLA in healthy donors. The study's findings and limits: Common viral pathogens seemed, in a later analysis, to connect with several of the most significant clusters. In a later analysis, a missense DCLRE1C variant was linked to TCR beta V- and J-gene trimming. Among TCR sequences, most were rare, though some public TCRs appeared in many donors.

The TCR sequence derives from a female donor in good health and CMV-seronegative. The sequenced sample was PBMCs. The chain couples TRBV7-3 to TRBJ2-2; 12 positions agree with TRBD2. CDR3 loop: CASRITLAGGIGELFF. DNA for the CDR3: TGTGCCAGCAGAATTACTCTAGCGGGAGGGATCGGGGAGCTGTTTTTT.